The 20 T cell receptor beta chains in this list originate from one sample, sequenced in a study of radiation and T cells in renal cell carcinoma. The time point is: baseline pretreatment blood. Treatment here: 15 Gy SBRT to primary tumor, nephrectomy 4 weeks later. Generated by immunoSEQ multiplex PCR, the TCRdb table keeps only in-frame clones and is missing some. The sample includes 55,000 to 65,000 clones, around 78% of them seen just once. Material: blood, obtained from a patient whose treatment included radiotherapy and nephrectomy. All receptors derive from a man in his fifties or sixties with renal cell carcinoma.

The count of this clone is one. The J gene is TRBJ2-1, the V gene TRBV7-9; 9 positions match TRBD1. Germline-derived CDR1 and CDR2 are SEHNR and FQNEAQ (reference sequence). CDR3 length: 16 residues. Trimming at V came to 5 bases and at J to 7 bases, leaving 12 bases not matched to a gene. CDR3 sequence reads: CASSPQGGQGRNEQFF. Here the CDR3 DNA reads TGTGCCAGCAGCCCACAGGGGGGACAGGGTAGAAATGAGCAGTTCTTC.

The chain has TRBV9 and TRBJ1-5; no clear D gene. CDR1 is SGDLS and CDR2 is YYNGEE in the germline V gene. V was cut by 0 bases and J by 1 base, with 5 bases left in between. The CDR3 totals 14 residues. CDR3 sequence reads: CASSVGESNQPQHF. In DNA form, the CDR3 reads TGTGCCAGCAGCGTAGGGGAAAGCAATCAGCCCCAGCATTTT.

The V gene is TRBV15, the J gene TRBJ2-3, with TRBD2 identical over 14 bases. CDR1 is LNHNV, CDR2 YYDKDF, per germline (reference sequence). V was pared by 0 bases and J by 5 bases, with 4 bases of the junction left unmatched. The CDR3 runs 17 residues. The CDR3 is CATSRETSGRAGDTQYF. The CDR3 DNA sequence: TGTGCCACCAGCAGAGAGACTAGCGGGAGGGCGGGAGATACGCAGTATTTT.

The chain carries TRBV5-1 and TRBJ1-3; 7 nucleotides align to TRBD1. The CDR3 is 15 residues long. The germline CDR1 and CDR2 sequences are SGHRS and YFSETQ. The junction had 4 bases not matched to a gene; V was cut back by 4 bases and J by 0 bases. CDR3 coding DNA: TGCGCCAGCAGCCTGACAGGGAACTCTGGAAACACCATATATTTT. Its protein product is CASSLTGNSGNTIYF.

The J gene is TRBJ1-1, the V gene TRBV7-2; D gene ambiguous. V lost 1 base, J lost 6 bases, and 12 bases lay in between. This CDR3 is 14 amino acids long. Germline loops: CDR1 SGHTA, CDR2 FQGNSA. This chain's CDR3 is CASSLDPGGPEAFF. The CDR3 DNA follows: TGTGCCAGCAGCTTAGATCCGGGAGGCCCTGAAGCTTTCTTT.

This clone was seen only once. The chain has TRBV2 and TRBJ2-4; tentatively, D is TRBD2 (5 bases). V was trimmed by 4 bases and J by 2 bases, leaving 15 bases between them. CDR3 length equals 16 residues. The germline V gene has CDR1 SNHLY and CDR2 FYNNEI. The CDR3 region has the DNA TGTGCCAGCAGTGGGGGAGTCCGGAGGACCAAAAACATTCAGTACTTC. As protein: CASSGGVRRTKNIQYF. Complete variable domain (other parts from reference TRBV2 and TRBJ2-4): EPEVTQTPSHQVTQMGQEVILRCVPISNHLYFYWYRQILGQKVEFLVSFYNNEISEKSEIFDDQFSVERPDGSNFTLKIRSTKLEDSAMYFCASSGGVRRTKNIQYFGAGTRLSVL.

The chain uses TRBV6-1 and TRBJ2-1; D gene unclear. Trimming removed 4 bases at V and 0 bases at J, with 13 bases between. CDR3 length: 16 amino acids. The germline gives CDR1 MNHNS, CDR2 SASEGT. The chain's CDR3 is CASSARGSVSYNEQFF. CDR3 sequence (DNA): TGTGCCAGCAGTGCTCGAGGTTCAGTCTCCTACAATGAGCAGTTCTTC.

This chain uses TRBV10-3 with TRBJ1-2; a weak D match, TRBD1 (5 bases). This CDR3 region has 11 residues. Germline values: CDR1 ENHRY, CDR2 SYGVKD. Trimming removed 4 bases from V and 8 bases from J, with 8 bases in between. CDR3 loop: CAISGGEGYTF. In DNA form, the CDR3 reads TGTGCCATCAGTGGGGGGGAAGGCTACACCTTC.

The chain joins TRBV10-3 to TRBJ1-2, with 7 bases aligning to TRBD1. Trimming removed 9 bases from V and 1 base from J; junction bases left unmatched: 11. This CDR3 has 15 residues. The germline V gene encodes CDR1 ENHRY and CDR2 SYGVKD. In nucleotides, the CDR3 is TGTGCCATTTCTGACAGGGCGAGTGTTAACTATGGCTACACCTTC. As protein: CAISDRASVNYGYTF.

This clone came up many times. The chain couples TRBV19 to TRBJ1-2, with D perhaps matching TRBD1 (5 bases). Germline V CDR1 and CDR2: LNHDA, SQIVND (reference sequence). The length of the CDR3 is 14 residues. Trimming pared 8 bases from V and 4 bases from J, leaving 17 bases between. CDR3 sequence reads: CASSAGGTGYGYTF. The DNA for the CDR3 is TGTGCCAGTTCAGCCGGTGGGACCGGCTATGGCTACACCTTC.

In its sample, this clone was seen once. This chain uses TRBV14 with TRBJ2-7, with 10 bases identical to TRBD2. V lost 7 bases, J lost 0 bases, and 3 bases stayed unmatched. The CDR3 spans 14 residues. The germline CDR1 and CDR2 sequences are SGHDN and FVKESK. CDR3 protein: CASNGTSVSYEQYV. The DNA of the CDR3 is TGTGCCAGCAACGGGACTAGCGTCTCCTACGAGCAGTACGTC.

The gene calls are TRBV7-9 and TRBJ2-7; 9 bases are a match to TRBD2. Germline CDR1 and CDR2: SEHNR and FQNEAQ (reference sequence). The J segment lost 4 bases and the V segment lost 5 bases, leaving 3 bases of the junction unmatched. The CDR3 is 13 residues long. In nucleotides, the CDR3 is TGTGCCAGCAGCCGAGGACTAGCGTACGAGCAGTACTTC. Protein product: CASSRGLAYEQYF.

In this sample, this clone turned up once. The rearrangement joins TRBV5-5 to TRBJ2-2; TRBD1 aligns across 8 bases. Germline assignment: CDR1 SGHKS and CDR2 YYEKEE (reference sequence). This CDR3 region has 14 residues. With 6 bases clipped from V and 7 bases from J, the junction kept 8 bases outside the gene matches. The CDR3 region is CASIRTGKVGELFF. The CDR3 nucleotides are TGTGCCAGCATCCGGACAGGGAAGGTCGGGGAGCTGTTTTTT.

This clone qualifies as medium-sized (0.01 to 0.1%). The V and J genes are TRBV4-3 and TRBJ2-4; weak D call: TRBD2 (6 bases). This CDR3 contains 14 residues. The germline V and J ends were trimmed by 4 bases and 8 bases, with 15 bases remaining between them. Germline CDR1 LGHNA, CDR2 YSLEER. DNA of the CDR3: TGCGCCAGCAGCCCCGTCGGAGGGGATGACATTCAGTACTTC. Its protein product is CASSPVGGDDIQYF.

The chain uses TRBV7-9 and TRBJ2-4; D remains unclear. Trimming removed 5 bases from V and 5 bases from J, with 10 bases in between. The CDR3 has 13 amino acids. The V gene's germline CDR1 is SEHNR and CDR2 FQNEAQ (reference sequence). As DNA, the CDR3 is TGTGCCAGCAGCCCCCGTATCCAAAACATTCAGTACTTC. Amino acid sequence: CASSPRIQNIQYF.

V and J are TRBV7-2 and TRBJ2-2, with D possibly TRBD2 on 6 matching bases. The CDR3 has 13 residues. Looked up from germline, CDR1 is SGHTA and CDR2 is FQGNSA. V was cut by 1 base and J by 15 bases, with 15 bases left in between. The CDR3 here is CASSLGVGRMVFF. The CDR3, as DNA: TGTGCCAGCAGCTTAGGGGTAGGGAGGATGGTGTTTTTT.

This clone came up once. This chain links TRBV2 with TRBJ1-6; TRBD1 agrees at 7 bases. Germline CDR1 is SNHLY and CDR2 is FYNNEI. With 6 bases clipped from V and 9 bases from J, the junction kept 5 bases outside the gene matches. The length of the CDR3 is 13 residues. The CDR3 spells CASSTGQFSPLHF. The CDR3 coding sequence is TGTGCCAGCAGCACGGGACAGTTTTCACCCCTCCACTTT.

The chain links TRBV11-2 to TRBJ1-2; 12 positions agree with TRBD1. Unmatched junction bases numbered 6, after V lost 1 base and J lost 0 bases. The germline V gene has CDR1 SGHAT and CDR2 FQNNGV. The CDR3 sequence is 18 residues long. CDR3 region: CASSLGKGQGAANYGYTF. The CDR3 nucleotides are TGTGCCAGCAGCTTAGGGAAGGGACAGGGGGCAGCTAACTATGGCTACACCTTC.

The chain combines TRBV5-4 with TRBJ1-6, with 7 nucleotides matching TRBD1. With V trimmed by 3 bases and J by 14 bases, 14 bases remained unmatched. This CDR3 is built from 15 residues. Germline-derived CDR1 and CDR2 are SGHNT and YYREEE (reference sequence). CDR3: CASSSGGDRQAALHF. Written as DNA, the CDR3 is TGTGCCAGCAGCTCTGGGGGGGACAGACAAGCGGCCCTCCACTTT.

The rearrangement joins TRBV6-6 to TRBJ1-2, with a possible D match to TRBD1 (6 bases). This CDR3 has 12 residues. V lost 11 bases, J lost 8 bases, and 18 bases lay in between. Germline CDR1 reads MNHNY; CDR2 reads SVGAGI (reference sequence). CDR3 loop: CASGGALWGYTF. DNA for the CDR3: TGTGCCTCTGGGGGGGCCTTATGGGGCTACACCTTC.